This TCR beta chain was recorded in a study of T cells in Graves' hyperthyroidism and ophthalmopathy. In the study overall: Staff took peripheral blood when the initial diagnosis was made, before any treatment began.

The V gene lost 6 bases and the J gene lost 0 bases, with 12 bases spanning the gap. This CDR3 has 15 residues. Germline V lookup: CDR1 LGHDT, CDR2 YNNKEL (reference sequence). Those patients with uncontrolled infection, other autoimmune disease, pregnancy or lactation were excluded. Amplification of TCR beta CDR3 regions used RNA as the template. First-round RT-PCR with HTBI primers amplified the TCR CDR3 region. TCRdb re-derived calls from the multiplex PCR reads in MiXCR, one entry per CDR3 protein. In the table there are almost 250,000 distinct CDR3 sequences, almost 25% of which are singletons. This TCR came from a middle-aged woman with Graves' ophthalmopathy. Sample: blood. The chain recombines TRBV3-1 with TRBJ1-3; no definite D call. The CDR3 spells CASSLGSLSGNTIYF. The DNA of the CDR3 is TGTGCCAGCAGTCTAGGCAGTCTCTCTGGAAACACCATATATTTT. Drawing the rest from reference TRBV3-1 and TRBJ1-3, the complete variable domain is DTAVSQTPKYLVTQMGNDKSIKCEQNLGHDTMYWYKQDSKKFLKIMFSYNNKELIINETVPNRFSPKSPDKAHLNLHINSLELGDSAVYFCASSLGSLSGNTIYFGEGSWLTVV.